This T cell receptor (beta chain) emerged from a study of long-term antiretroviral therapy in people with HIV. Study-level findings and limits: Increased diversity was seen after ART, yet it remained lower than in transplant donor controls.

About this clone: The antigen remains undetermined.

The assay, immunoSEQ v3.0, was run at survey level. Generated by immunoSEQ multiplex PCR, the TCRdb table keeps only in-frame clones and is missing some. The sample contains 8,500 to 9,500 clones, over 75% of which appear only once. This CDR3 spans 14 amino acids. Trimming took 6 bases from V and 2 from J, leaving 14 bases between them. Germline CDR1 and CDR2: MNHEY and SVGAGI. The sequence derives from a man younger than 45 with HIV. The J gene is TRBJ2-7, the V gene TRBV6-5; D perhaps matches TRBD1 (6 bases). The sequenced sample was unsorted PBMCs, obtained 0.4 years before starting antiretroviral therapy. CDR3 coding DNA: TGTGCCAGCAGGATAACAGGGAATGCCTACGAGCAGTACTTC. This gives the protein CASRITGNAYEQYF.